Below, 31 T cell receptor beta chains from the same sample are listed, as sequenced in a study of T cells in Graves' hyperthyroidism and ophthalmopathy. The investigators amplified TCR beta CDR3 regions from RNA transcripts. The study used the HTBI primer set for a first-round RT-PCR of the TCR CDR3. TCRdb analysed the multiplex PCR reads with MiXCR anew, one entry per CDR3 protein. The table has 200,000 to 300,000 distinct CDR3 sequences, more than 20% seen once. The sequencing input was blood. Source of these receptors: a middle-aged woman with Graves' ophthalmopathy.

This clonotype was detected ten times or more. This chain uses TRBV28 with TRBJ1-5, with D tentatively TRBD1 (6 bases). Deletions cut 3 bases from V and 8 bases from J, with 14 bases between. Germline V gene lookup returns CDR1 MDHEN and CDR2 SYDVKM. The CDR3 runs 14 residues. CDR3 bases: TGTGCCAGCAGTTTTTCGGGGGGGCTTGAGCCCCAGCATTTT. This encodes CASSFSGGLEPQHF.

Points on this clonotype: A read error may account for a junction end that differs from germline. V usage is TRBV20-1 and J usage is TRBJ1-5; possibly TRBD1 for D (5 bases). The V gene's germline CDR1 is DFQATT and CDR2 SNEGSKA (reference sequence). This CDR3 has 14 amino acids. The CDR3 DNA follows: TGCAGTGCTAAGAGGGGACCGAGCAATCAGCCCCACCATTTT. This codes for CSAKRGPSNQPHHF.

This clonotype appeared many times. The chain links TRBV20-1 to TRBJ1-2; possible D gene TRBD1, 6 bases. Germline loops: CDR1 DFQATT, CDR2 SNEGSKA (reference sequence). V lost 5 bases, J lost 1 base, and 11 bases lay in between. There are 13 residues in the CDR3. CDR3 residues: CSAEYRDNYGYTF. CDR3 bases: TGCAGTGCTGAGTACAGGGATAACTATGGCTACACCTTC.

This clonotype has at least ten counts. This chain connects TRBV20-1 to TRBJ2-7, with D maybe TRBD1 (6 bases). Trimming left V 2 bases short and J 0 bases short, with 8 bases between. The CDR3 loop spans 13 amino acids. CDR1 is DFQATT and CDR2 is SNEGSKA in the germline V gene (reference sequence). The CDR3 sequence: CSARRTASYEQYF. Here the CDR3 DNA reads TGCAGTGCTAGACGGACAGCCTCCTACGAGCAGTACTTC.

The gene calls are TRBV6-2 or TRBV6-3 and TRBJ2-7; no clear D. The CDR3 covers 15 residues. V gave up 2 bases and J gave up 2 bases, with 13 bases separating them. Germline V gene lookup returns CDR1 MNHEY and CDR2 SVGEGT. CDR3 nucleotide sequence: TGTGCCAGCAGTTACCAGGTAGCTCCCACCTACGAGCAGTACTTC. Its protein is CASSYQVAPTYEQYF.

In this sample, this clonotype turned up many times. The chain is built from TRBV19 and TRBJ2-4; 9 bases agree with TRBD2. The germline CDR1 and CDR2 sequences are LNHDA and SQIVND (reference sequence). The CDR3 consists of 16 residues. V lost 5 bases, J lost 7 bases, and 12 bases stayed unmatched. The CDR3 DNA follows: TGTGCCAGTAGTCGGGATAGCGGGAGTTTGAAGAACATTCAGTACTTC. Amino acids: CASSRDSGSLKNIQYF. The whole variable domain, remainder taken from reference TRBV19 and TRBJ2-4, is DGGITQSPKYLFRKEGQNVTLSCEQNLNHDAMYWYRQDPGQGLRLIYYSQIVNDFQKGDIAEGYSVSREKKESFPLTVTSAQKNPTAFYLCASSRDSGSLKNIQYFGAGTRLSVL.

This rearrangement joins TRBV27 to TRBJ2-7; 7 bases match TRBD2. The germline V gene has CDR1 MNHEY and CDR2 SMNVEV (reference sequence). V lost 5 bases to trimming and J lost 3 bases; unmatched junction nucleotides: 7. The CDR3 is made up of 14 amino acids. The CDR3: CASSASGLFYEQYF. The CDR3 region has the DNA TGTGCCAGCAGTGCTAGCGGTCTCTTCTACGAGCAGTACTTC.

The chain carries TRBV4-1 and TRBJ1-1; D remains unclear. V lost 0 bases to trimming and J lost 5 bases, with 16 bases between them. The length of the CDR3 is 16 residues. CDR1 and CDR2 from the germline V gene are MGHRA and YSYEKL. This CDR3 reads CASSQELGQHGTEAFF. DNA of the CDR3: TGCGCCAGCAGCCAAGAACTTGGGCAGCACGGAACTGAAGCTTTCTTT.

The sample holds many counts of this clonotype. The CDR3 is CASSFGGSLTDTQYF. CDR3 bases: TGTGCCAGCAGCTTCGGCGGGAGTCTCACAGATACGCAGTATTTT. The chain is built from TRBV7-3 and TRBJ2-3; 7 nucleotides line up with TRBD2. Unmatched junction bases numbered 5, after V lost 3 bases and J lost 2 bases. Germline V gene lookup returns CDR1 SGHTA and CDR2 FQGTGA. This CDR3 comprises 15 residues.

This clonotype was recorded many times. The chain couples TRBV12-3 or TRBV12-4 to TRBJ2-7, with 9 bases matching TRBD1. Trimming took 5 bases from V and 6 from J; bases not matched to a gene: 11. The CDR3 has 15 residues. This chain's CDR3 is CASSLGQGLVLEQYF. The CDR3 region has the DNA TGTGCCAGCAGTCTGGGACAGGGACTCGTTCTCGAGCAGTACTTC.

This clonotype was counted many times. The V gene is TRBV27, the J gene TRBJ2-5; a weak D match, TRBD2 (6 bases). The CDR3 has 14 amino acids. Germline CDR1 and CDR2: MNHEY and SMNVEV (reference sequence). V lost 2 bases and J lost 5, with 12 bases in between. CDR3 loop: CASSLIAGRETQYF. The CDR3 DNA sequence: TGTGCCAGCAGTTTAATCGCAGGGAGGGAGACCCAGTACTTC.

This clonotype showed up many times. Written as DNA, the CDR3 is TGTGCCAGCAGCCAGGGGACAGGGGGCTTTAAAGAGACCCAGTACTTC. Amino acids: CASSQGTGGFKETQYF. The chain employs TRBV7-9 and TRBJ2-5; 12 nucleotides match TRBD1. Trimming cost V 5 bases and J 3 bases; bases outside gene matches: 7. The V gene's germline CDR1 is SEHNR and CDR2 FQNEAQ (reference sequence). This CDR3 has 16 amino acids.

This clonotype was counted many times. A much larger clone differs from this one at a single base, so this may be a read error. This chain connects TRBV20-1 to TRBJ1-2, with D possibly matching TRBD1 (5 bases). CDR3 length: 10 amino acids. The germline V gene encodes CDR1 DFQATT and CDR2 SNEGSKA (reference sequence). This CDR3 is CSVQDYDYTF. The CDR3 DNA is TGCAGTGTACAGGACTATGACTACACCTTC.

This clonotype was seen repeatedly, ten times or more. The genes are TRBV28 and TRBJ2-7; the match to TRBD2 covers 7 bases. Germline trimming cut 1 base from V and 4 bases from J; bases unmatched to any gene: 7. Germline loops: CDR1 MDHEN, CDR2 SYDVKM. This CDR3 has 15 residues. The DNA for the CDR3 is TGTGCCAGCAGTTTATATGGGAGGGAGCAGTACGAGCAGTACTTC. It translates to CASSLYGREQYEQYF.

This clonotype has ten or more counts. DNA for the CDR3: TGTGCCAGCAGTGAAGTGACGCCACAAGAGACCCAGTACTTC. Protein sequence: CASSEVTPQETQYF. The chain recombines TRBV6-1 with TRBJ2-5; D not resolved. This CDR3 comprises 14 residues. Germline V CDR1 and CDR2: MNHNS, SASEGT. V was pared by 1 base and J by 2 bases, with 8 bases between.

This clonotype occurred many times. CDR3 residues: CAAGRVDQPQHF. CDR3 bases: TGTGCCGCAGGGAGAGTGGATCAGCCCCAGCATTTT. The chain links TRBV6-1 to TRBJ1-5; a possible D gene is TRBD1 (5 bases). V was trimmed by 11 bases and J by 5 bases, leaving 13 bases between them. Germline lookup yields CDR1 MNHNS and CDR2 SASEGT. The CDR3 runs 12 residues.

Many counts were recorded for this clonotype. The chain carries TRBV20-1 and TRBJ1-2; no clear D. Trimming shortened V by 3 bases and J by 0 bases, and 11 bases separated the two germline ends. The V gene's germline CDR1 is DFQATT and CDR2 SNEGSKA (reference sequence). The length of the CDR3 is 14 residues. Here the CDR3 reads CSASLGSTNYGYTF. The DNA of the CDR3 is TGCAGTGCTAGTCTCGGGTCTACTAACTATGGCTACACCTTC.

This clonotype occurred many times. The chain joins TRBV11-2 to TRBJ2-3; the match to TRBD2 covers 9 bases. Germline values: CDR1 SGHAT, CDR2 FQNNGV. The CDR3 length is 19 residues. The V segment lost 0 bases and the J segment 0 bases; nucleotides outside the gene matches: 10. CDR3 sequence reads: CASSLDPAGGPISTDTQYF. The CDR3 DNA follows: TGTGCCAGCAGCTTAGATCCGGCGGGAGGGCCAATTAGCACAGATACGCAGTATTTT.

This clonotype was found many times. The rearrangement joins TRBV12-3 or TRBV12-4 to TRBJ2-4; D remains unclear. Deletions cut 8 bases from V and 0 bases from J, with 8 bases between. The CDR3 has 13 residues. CDR3 bases: TGTGCCAGCGGCCGACTAGCCAAAAACATTCAGTACTTC. Its translation: CASGRLAKNIQYF.

In this sample, this clonotype turned up many times. The chain links TRBV11-2 to TRBJ1-3, with D possibly matching TRBD1 (5 bases). V shed 5 bases and J shed 2 bases, with 16 bases lying between them. Germline V gene lookup returns CDR1 SGHAT and CDR2 FQNNGV. CDR3 length: 16 residues. The CDR3 spells CASSLVGGLTGNTIYF. The CDR3 bases are TGTGCCAGCAGCCTGGTGGGGGGATTAACTGGAAACACCATATATTTT.

This clonotype came up many times. The rearrangement uses TRBV30 and TRBJ2-2, with 11 bases identical to TRBD1. There are 16 residues in the CDR3. The junction had 10 bases not matched to a gene; V was cut back by 6 bases and J by 4 bases. CDR1 GTSNPN and CDR2 SVGIG come from the germline V gene (reference sequence). CDR3 in amino acids: CACGGGTGGFTGELFF. The CDR3 DNA reads TGTGCCTGTGGAGGTGGGACAGGGGGATTCACCGGGGAGCTGTTTTTT. The full variable domain, in which reference TRBV30 and TRBJ2-2 provide the parts outside the CDR3, is SQTIHQWPATLVQPVGSPLSLECTVEGTSNPNLYWYRQAAGRGLQLLFYSVGIGQISSEVPQNLSASRPQDRQFILSSKKLLLSDSGFYLCACGGGTGGFTGELFFGEGSRLTVL.

At least ten counts were recorded for this clonotype. This chain uses TRBV20-1 with TRBJ2-7; TRBD1 is a possible D gene (5 bases). The CDR3 is made up of 13 amino acids. V shed 7 bases and J shed 0 bases, with 13 bases lying between them. Germline CDR1 DFQATT, CDR2 SNEGSKA (reference sequence). In DNA, the CDR3 is TGCAGTGGCGTACCCAGGGTCTCCTACGAGCAGTACTTC. This sequence encodes CSGVPRVSYEQYF.

This clonotype was seen only a few times. The rearrangement joins TRBV28 to TRBJ1-2, with 7 nucleotides matching TRBD1. V lost 3 bases to trimming and J lost 5 bases; unmatched junction nucleotides: 12. From germline, CDR1 is MDHEN and CDR2 SYDVKM. This CDR3 is 16 amino acids long. The CDR3 spells CASSLPVTGTSYGYTF. In DNA, the CDR3 is TGTGCCAGCAGTTTGCCGGTGACAGGGACTTCTTATGGCTACACCTTC.

This clonotype was detected many times. The chain combines TRBV13 with TRBJ1-1; no clear D gene. Trimming left V 0 bases short and J 12 bases short, with 14 bases between. The CDR3 sequence is 13 residues long. Germline loops: CDR1 PRHDT, CDR2 FYEKMQ (reference sequence). CDR3 loop: CASSLGRTTLPFF. CDR3 in DNA: TGTGCCAGCAGCTTAGGTCGTACAACTCTACCTTTCTTT.

This clonotype was found many times. The chain joins TRBV20-1 to TRBJ1-1; D possibly corresponds to TRBD1 (5 bases). This CDR3 contains 14 residues. Germline CDR1 is DFQATT and CDR2 is SNEGSKA (reference sequence). The V end lost 5 bases, the J end lost 4 bases, and 17 bases lay between the germline ends. The CDR3 DNA sequence: TGCAGTGCTGCCCCGGGGGTAAGGGTCACTGAAGCTTTCTTT. It yields the protein CSAAPGVRVTEAFF.

This clonotype came up many times. The CDR3: CASSYRTLSYGYTF. The CDR3 DNA follows: TGTGCCAGCAGTTACCGGACACTAAGCTATGGCTACACCTTC. This chain links TRBV28 with TRBJ1-2; maybe TRBD1 (5 bases). Germline CDR1 reads MDHEN; CDR2 reads SYDVKM. This CDR3 contains 14 residues. V gave up 4 bases and J gave up 4 bases, with 13 bases separating them.

This clonotype has a count of ten or more. The chain couples TRBV2 to TRBJ2-7, with a tentative D call TRBD2 (6 bases). This CDR3 has 14 residues. The V gene lost 4 bases and the J gene lost 6 bases, with 16 bases spanning the gap. From germline, CDR1 is SNHLY and CDR2 FYNNEI. The CDR3 loop is CASSVRTIGPEQYF. The CDR3 DNA sequence: TGTGCCAGCAGTGTCCGGACTATTGGTCCCGAGCAGTACTTC.

This clonotype was counted ten times or more. The chain has TRBV30 and TRBJ2-7; no clear D gene. This CDR3 has 13 amino acids. In germline, CDR1 is GTSNPN, CDR2 SVGIG (reference sequence). Trimming shortened V by 0 bases and J by 0 bases, and 6 bases separated the two germline ends. CDR3 in amino acids: CAWSVTVSYEQYF. In DNA, the CDR3 is TGTGCCTGGAGTGTAACAGTCTCCTACGAGCAGTACTTC.

This clonotype was seen ten or more times. The rearrangement joins TRBV7-2 to TRBJ2-4, with D perhaps TRBD2 (6 bases). Trimming removed 5 bases from V and 10 bases from J, with 12 bases in between. This CDR3 region has 12 residues. Germline CDR1 and CDR2: SGHTA and FQGNSA. The CDR3 sequence: CASSIEGRIQYF. CDR3 DNA: TGTGCCAGCAGCATCGAAGGGAGGATTCAGTACTTC.

This clonotype was observed many times. This sequence joins TRBV10-3 and TRBJ1-3; tentatively, D is TRBD1 (6 bases). The CDR3 consists of 16 residues. V lost 3 bases, J lost 7 bases, and 19 bases lay in between. Per the germline V gene, CDR1 is ENHRY and CDR2 is SYGVKD. The CDR3 sequence is CAISDILTGARNTIYF. The DNA for the CDR3 is TGTGCCATCAGTGATATCCTGACGGGGGCAAGGAACACCATATATTTT.

This clonotype was recorded many times. This rearrangement joins TRBV11-3 to TRBJ2-5; 7 bases align to TRBD1. CDR1 and CDR2 (germline): SGHNT, YENEEA. The CDR3 consists of 13 residues. V shed 5 bases and J 3 bases; nucleotides not matched to a gene: 3. The CDR3 nucleotides read TGTGCCAGCAGCCATGGACAGGAAGAGACCCAGTACTTC. Translating gives CASSHGQEETQYF. The entire variable domain, with the rest obtained from reference TRBV11-3 and TRBJ2-5, is as follows: EAGVVQSPRYKIIEKKQPVAFWCNPISGHNTLYWYLQNLGQGPELLIRYENEEAVDDSQLPKDRFSAERLKGVDSTLKIQPAELGDSAVYLCASSHGQEETQYFGPGTRLLVL.